The rows below give T cell receptor beta chains drawn from one sample of a study of cytomegalovirus exposure and HLA in healthy donors. The table came from immunoSEQ multiplex PCR; TCRdb's copy has only in-frame clones and leaves some out. The sample shows roughly 150,000 clones, roughly 74% of them seen only once. Specimen: PBMCs. Source of these receptors: a man between 18 and 29 years old in good health and CMV-seropositive. Each CDR3 is given with its conserved first and last residue. D genes are given only for firm matches. For some rows the clone size is stated as once, few or many, or as a class when expanded; others skip it.

clone size: .
V gene: TRBV28
D gene: TRBD1
J gene: TRBJ1-5
CDR3 protein: CASGTPGQGLPGNQPQHF
CDR3 DNA: TGTGCCAGCGGGACCCCGGGACAGGGGCTTCCGGGCAATCAGCCCCAGCATTTT

clone size: .
V gene: TRBV30
D gene: .
J gene: TRBJ1-6
CDR3 protein: CACDPQRGSPLHF
CDR3 DNA: TGTGCCTGTGACCCCCAAAGAGGGTCACCCCTCCACTTT

clone size: .
V gene: TRBV28
D gene: .
J gene: TRBJ2-7
CDR3 protein: CASSATELDEQYF
CDR3 DNA: TGTGCCAGCAGTGCCACCGAATTAGACGAGCAGTACTTC

clone size: .
V gene: TRBV18
D gene: .
J gene: TRBJ1-5
CDR3 protein: CASSPEQILNQPQHF
CDR3 DNA: TGTGCCAGCTCACCGGAACAGATTCTCAATCAGCCCCAGCATTTT

clone size: few
V gene: TRBV27
D gene: .
J gene: TRBJ2-2
CDR3 protein: CASSLTELFF
CDR3 DNA: TGTGCCAGCAGTCTAACTGAACTGTTTTTT

clone size: .
V gene: TRBV13
D gene: .
J gene: TRBJ2-1
CDR3 protein: CASSPLDSLNEQFF
CDR3 DNA: TGTGCCAGCAGCCCTCTGGACAGTCTTAATGAGCAGTTCTTC

clone size: .
V gene: TRBV27
D gene: .
J gene: TRBJ2-3
CDR3 protein: CASSLLGPAGTQYF
CDR3 DNA: TGTGCCAGCAGTTTATTAGGCCCCGCGGGTACGCAGTATTTT

clone size: .
V gene: TRBV5-4
D gene: TRBD2
J gene: TRBJ2-7
CDR3 protein: CASSPPGLVYEQYF
CDR3 DNA: TGTGCCAGCAGCCCGCCGGGACTAGTCTACGAGCAGTACTTC

clone size: .
V gene: TRBV11-1
D gene: TRBD2
J gene: TRBJ2-3
CDR3 protein: CASSAPSGVIRDTQYF
CDR3 DNA: TGTGCCAGCAGCGCACCTAGCGGGGTTATAAGGGATACGCAGTATTTT

clone size: .
V gene: TRBV10-2
D gene: .
J gene: TRBJ2-1
CDR3 protein: CASNREPGGDEQFF
CDR3 DNA: TGCGCCAGCAACAGGGAGCCCGGTGGTGATGAGCAGTTCTTC

clone size: once
V gene: TRBV19
D gene: .
J gene: TRBJ1-1
CDR3 protein: CASSIWTPRGTEAFF
CDR3 DNA: TGTGCCAGTAGTATCTGGACTCCCAGAGGCACTGAAGCTTTCTTT

clone size: .
V gene: TRBV29-1
D gene: TRBD1
J gene: TRBJ1-1
CDR3 protein: CSVDRGTGDLNTEAFF
CDR3 DNA: TGCAGCGTTGATAGGGGGACAGGGGACCTGAACACTGAAGCTTTCTTT

clone size: .
V gene: TRBV9
D gene: .
J gene: TRBJ2-1
CDR3 protein: CASSDNSGSNRASSYNEQFF
CDR3 DNA: TGTGCCAGCAGCGATAACTCCGGGAGTAATCGTGCTTCATCCTACAATGAGCAGTTCTTC

clone size: .
V gene: TRBV6-5
D gene: TRBD1
J gene: TRBJ1-5
CDR3 protein: CASRPDRGSNQPQHF
CDR3 DNA: TGTGCCAGCAGACCCGACAGGGGGAGCAATCAGCCCCAGCATTTT

clone size: .
V gene: TRBV7-6
D gene: .
J gene: TRBJ2-1
CDR3 protein: CASSSAGTRGNEQFF
CDR3 DNA: TGTGCCAGCAGCTCCGCGGGGACCCGAGGTAATGAGCAGTTCTTC

clone size: few
V gene: TRBV10-3
D gene: TRBD2
J gene: TRBJ2-1
CDR3 protein: CAIRGLAGVSVF
CDR3 DNA: TGTGCCATCAGGGGACTAGCGGGAGTTTCGGTCTTC

clone size: .
V gene: TRBV30
D gene: .
J gene: TRBJ2-7
CDR3 protein: CACSYTQGYEQYF
CDR3 DNA: TGTGCCTGCTCCTATACACAGGGCTACGAGCAGTACTTC

clone size: .
V gene: TRBV7-2
D gene: TRBD1
J gene: TRBJ2-7
CDR3 protein: CASSLGGTGLRVQYF
CDR3 DNA: TGTGCCAGCAGCTTAGGGGGGACAGGCCTACGAGTTCAGTACTTC

clone size: .
V gene: TRBV2
D gene: .
J gene: TRBJ1-3
CDR3 protein: CASRDSSGNTIYF
CDR3 DNA: TGTGCCAGCAGGGACAGCTCTGGAAACACCATATATTTT

clone size: .
V gene: TRBV28
D gene: .
J gene: TRBJ1-1
CDR3 protein: CASSLRGYTEAFF
CDR3 DNA: TGTGCCAGCAGTTTGAGAGGGTACACTGAAGCTTTCTTT

clone size: .
V gene: TRBV30
D gene: TRBD2
J gene: TRBJ2-7
CDR3 protein: CAWSWGGPREQYF
CDR3 DNA: TGTGCCTGGAGCTGGGGAGGGCCCCGCGAGCAGTACTTC

clone size: .
V gene: TRBV6-5
D gene: TRBD1
J gene: TRBJ1-2
CDR3 protein: CASSLGQGSGYTF
CDR3 DNA: TGTGCCAGCAGCCTGGGACAGGGTAGCGGCTACACCTTC

clone size: few
V gene: TRBV30
D gene: .
J gene: TRBJ2-7
CDR3 protein: CAWSVRRVGWEQYF
CDR3 DNA: TGTGCCTGGAGTGTACGCAGGGTGGGCTGGGAGCAGTACTTC

clone size: once
V gene: TRBV5-1
D gene: .
J gene: TRBJ2-7
CDR3 protein: CASSLGPETYEQYF
CDR3 DNA: TGCGCCAGCAGCTTGGGTCCCGAGACCTACGAGCAGTACTTC

clone size: .
V gene: TRBV29-1
D gene: .
J gene: TRBJ1-5
CDR3 protein: CSVGDTLNQPQHF
CDR3 DNA: TGCAGCGTTGGAGATACTCTGAATCAGCCCCAGCATTTT

clone size: .
V gene: TRBV7-9
D gene: .
J gene: TRBJ1-1
CDR3 protein: CASSLVYRNTEAFF
CDR3 DNA: TGTGCCAGCAGCTTAGTTTATAGGAACACTGAAGCTTTCTTT

clone size: .
V gene: TRBV30
D gene: TRBD1
J gene: TRBJ1-5
CDR3 protein: CAWQAGTANQPQHF
CDR3 DNA: TGTGCCTGGCAGGCTGGGACAGCTAATCAGCCCCAGCATTTT

clone size: .
V gene: TRBV9
D gene: .
J gene: TRBJ2-3
CDR3 protein: CASSEGGGSTDTQYF
CDR3 DNA: TGTGCCAGCAGCGAAGGGGGGGGGAGCACAGATACGCAGTATTTT

clone size: .
V gene: TRBV5-1
D gene: TRBD2
J gene: TRBJ2-1
CDR3 protein: CASSPQPLAGNEQFF
CDR3 DNA: TGCGCCAGCAGCCCTCAACCACTAGCGGGCAATGAGCAGTTCTTC

clone size: few
V gene: TRBV7-2
D gene: .
J gene: TRBJ1-3
CDR3 protein: CASSFYSSSSGNTIYF
CDR3 DNA: TGTGCCAGCAGCTTCTACAGCAGTAGCTCTGGAAACACCATATATTTT

clone size: .
V gene: TRBV4-2
D gene: TRBD2
J gene: TRBJ2-7
CDR3 protein: CASSRGTSSGSYEQYF
CDR3 DNA: TGTGCCAGCAGCCGAGGGACATCTAGCGGGAGCTACGAGCAGTACTTC

clone size: .
V gene: TRBV7-3
D gene: TRBD2
J gene: TRBJ2-1
CDR3 protein: CASSLMGGGSYNEQFF
CDR3 DNA: TGTGCCAGCAGCTTAATGGGCGGGGGGTCCTACAATGAGCAGTTCTTC

clone size: many
V gene: TRBV4-1
D gene: .
J gene: TRBJ2-1
CDR3 protein: CASSQVNLVAFDEQFF
CDR3 DNA: TGCGCCAGCAGCCAAGTAAACTTAGTAGCGTTCGATGAGCAGTTCTTC

clone size: few
V gene: TRBV27
D gene: TRBD1
J gene: TRBJ2-1
CDR3 protein: CASSQDRGRKNEQFF
CDR3 DNA: TGTGCCAGCAGTCAAGACAGGGGTAGAAAAAATGAGCAGTTCTTC

clone size: few
V gene: TRBV5-1
D gene: TRBD2
J gene: TRBJ2-3
CDR3 protein: CASSLGGGGSRSTDTQYF
CDR3 DNA: TGCGCCAGCAGCTTGGGGGGAGGCGGGAGCAGGAGCACAGATACGCAGTATTTT

clone size: few
V gene: TRBV13
D gene: TRBD2
J gene: TRBJ2-7
CDR3 protein: CASSLAGGTYEQYF
CDR3 DNA: TGTGCCAGCAGCTTAGCGGGAGGGACCTACGAGCAGTACTTC

clone size: .
V gene: TRBV7-9
D gene: .
J gene: TRBJ2-3
CDR3 protein: CASSLIRVGDTQYF
CDR3 DNA: TGTGCCAGCAGCTTAATTAGAGTTGGAGATACGCAGTATTTT

clone size: .
V gene: TRBV5-4
D gene: TRBD1
J gene: TRBJ1-1
CDR3 protein: CASSFGQGTEAFF
CDR3 DNA: TGTGCCAGCAGCTTCGGACAGGGCACTGAAGCTTTCTTT

clone size: .
V gene: TRBV28
D gene: .
J gene: TRBJ2-7
CDR3 protein: CASSLSSEQYF
CDR3 DNA: TGTGCCAGCAGTTTATCTAGCGAGCAGTACTTC

clone size: .
V gene: TRBV19
D gene: .
J gene: TRBJ2-2
CDR3 protein: CASSSVSGTGELFF
CDR3 DNA: TGTGCCAGTAGCTCCGTCTCGGGGACCGGGGAGCTGTTTTTT

clone size: few
V gene: TRBV27
D gene: TRBD1
J gene: TRBJ2-7
CDR3 protein: CASKKFPGQSYEQYF
CDR3 DNA: TGTGCCAGCAAGAAATTTCCGGGACAGAGCTACGAGCAGTACTTC

clone size: .
V gene: TRBV29-1
D gene: .
J gene: TRBJ2-3
CDR3 protein: CSVEKYGGTTTDTQYF
CDR3 DNA: TGCAGCGTTGAAAAATATGGGGGCACTACAACAGATACGCAGTATTTT

clone size: .
V gene: TRBV6-5
D gene: .
J gene: TRBJ1-5
CDR3 protein: CASSYGRGSDQPQHF
CDR3 DNA: TGTGCCAGCAGTTATGGCAGGGGATCGGATCAGCCCCAGCATTTT

clone size: .
V gene: TRBV7-2
D gene: TRBD1
J gene: TRBJ1-1
CDR3 protein: CASSLGWSGTGEAFF
CDR3 DNA: TGTGCCAGCAGCTTAGGGTGGTCGGGGACAGGGGAAGCTTTCTTT

clone size: few
V gene: TRBV11-2
D gene: TRBD2
J gene: TRBJ2-1
CDR3 protein: CASSSGTSPSYEQFF
CDR3 DNA: TGTGCCAGCAGCAGCGGGACTAGCCCTTCTTATGAGCAGTTCTTC

clone size: .
V gene: TRBV6-1
D gene: .
J gene: TRBJ1-2
CDR3 protein: CASAAEIYGYTF
CDR3 DNA: TGTGCCAGCGCGGCTGAGATCTATGGCTACACCTTC

clone size: .
V gene: TRBV5-1
D gene: .
J gene: TRBJ1-5
CDR3 protein: CASSLGGSNQPQHF
CDR3 DNA: TGCGCCAGCAGCTTGGGGGGCAGCAATCAGCCCCAGCATTTT

clone size: .
V gene: TRBV6-1
D gene: .
J gene: TRBJ2-7
CDR3 protein: CASSETTYEQYF
CDR3 DNA: TGTGCCAGCAGTGAAACAACGTACGAGCAGTACTTC

clone size: .
V gene: TRBV28
D gene: .
J gene: TRBJ2-7
CDR3 protein: CASNMGGAREQYF
CDR3 DNA: TGTGCCAGCAACATGGGGGGAGCGCGGGAGCAGTACTTC

clone size: .
V gene: TRBV18
D gene: .
J gene: TRBJ1-1
CDR3 protein: CASSRVGGPNPVNTEAFF
CDR3 DNA: TGTGCCAGCTCACGGGTCGGGGGACCCAACCCTGTGAACACTGAAGCTTTCTTT

clone size: .
V gene: TRBV27
D gene: .
J gene: TRBJ2-3
CDR3 protein: CASSYRGTDTQYF
CDR3 DNA: TGTGCCAGCAGTTACAGGGGCACAGATACGCAGTATTTT

clone size: .
V gene: TRBV30
D gene: .
J gene: TRBJ2-1
CDR3 protein: CAWRRDPNIGEQFF
CDR3 DNA: TGTGCCTGGAGGCGGGACCCCAATATAGGCGAGCAGTTCTTC

clone size: few
V gene: TRBV7-9
D gene: .
J gene: TRBJ1-1
CDR3 protein: CSSSLSFSEAFF
CDR3 DNA: TGTTCCAGCAGCTTATCCTTCTCGGAAGCTTTCTTT

clone size: .
V gene: TRBV5-6
D gene: .
J gene: TRBJ1-2
CDR3 protein: CASSSTDQVPSYGYTF
CDR3 DNA: TGTGCCAGCAGCTCAACGGATCAGGTTCCCTCCTATGGCTACACCTTC

clone size: .
V gene: TRBV27
D gene: TRBD1
J gene: TRBJ2-7
CDR3 protein: CASRAHPGQLSYEQYF
CDR3 DNA: TGTGCCAGCAGAGCCCATCCGGGACAGCTCTCCTACGAGCAGTACTTC

clone size: .
V gene: TRBV5-6
D gene: TRBD1
J gene: TRBJ1-5
CDR3 protein: CASSFGQGSQPQHF
CDR3 DNA: TGTGCCAGCAGCTTCGGACAGGGGAGTCAGCCCCAGCATTTT

clone size: few
V gene: TRBV5-4
D gene: TRBD1
J gene: TRBJ2-7
CDR3 protein: CASSYTRDRGPYEQYF
CDR3 DNA: TGTGCCAGCAGCTATACCCGGGACAGGGGGCCCTACGAGCAGTACTTC

clone size: few
V gene: TRBV7-9
D gene: TRBD1
J gene: TRBJ2-7
CDR3 protein: CASSPGGRSHEQYF
CDR3 DNA: TGTGCCAGCAGCCCAGGGGGCAGGTCCCACGAGCAGTACTTC

clone size: .
V gene: TRBV5-5
D gene: .
J gene: TRBJ2-5
CDR3 protein: CASSRGAELLRETQYF
CDR3 DNA: TGTGCCAGCAGTCGGGGGGCGGAATTATTAAGGGAGACCCAGTACTTC